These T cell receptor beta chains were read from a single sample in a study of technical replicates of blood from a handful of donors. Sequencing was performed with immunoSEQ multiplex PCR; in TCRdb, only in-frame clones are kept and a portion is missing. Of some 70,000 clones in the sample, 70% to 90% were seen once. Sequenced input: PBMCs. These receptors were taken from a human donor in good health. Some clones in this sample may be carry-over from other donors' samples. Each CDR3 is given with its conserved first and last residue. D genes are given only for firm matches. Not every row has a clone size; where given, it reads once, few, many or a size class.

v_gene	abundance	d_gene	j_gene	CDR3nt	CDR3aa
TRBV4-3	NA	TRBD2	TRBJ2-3	TGCGCCAGCAGCCAAGGAGTAAGGACTAGCGGGGGCCAGCTTGATCGTACGCAGTATTTT	CASSQGVRTSGGQLDRTQYF
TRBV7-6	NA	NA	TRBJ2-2	TGTGCCAGCAGCACAGGACCCACCGGGGAGCTGTTTTTT	CASSTGPTGELFF
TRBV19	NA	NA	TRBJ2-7	TGTGCCAGTAGTTCTCGATGGCAGGGGTCATCCTACGAGCAGTACTTC	CASSSRWQGSSYEQYF
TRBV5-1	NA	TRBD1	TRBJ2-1	TGCGCCAGCAGTTTGGACAGGCTATTTTCCTACAATGAGCAGTTCTTC	CASSLDRLFSYNEQFF
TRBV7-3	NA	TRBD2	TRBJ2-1	TGTGCCAGCAGCCATGATAGCGGGGGAGCCTACAATGAGCAGTTCTTC	CASSHDSGGAYNEQFF
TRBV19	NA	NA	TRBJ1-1	TGTGCCAGTAGTGCTCCCTCGGGGGGGAACACTGAAGCTTTCTTT	CASSAPSGGNTEAFF
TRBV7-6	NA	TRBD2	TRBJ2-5	TGTGCCAGCAGCTTAGCAGCGGGGGTCCAAGAGACCCAGTACTTC	CASSLAAGVQETQYF
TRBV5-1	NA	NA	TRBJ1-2	TGCGCCAGCAGCCTCAGGTCACAGGATTCGGGCGGAGGCTACACCTTC	CASSLRSQDSGGGYTF
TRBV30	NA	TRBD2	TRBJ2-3	TGTGCCTGGAGTGTATCTGCGGGAGCTAGGGATACGCAGTATTTT	CAWSVSAGARDTQYF
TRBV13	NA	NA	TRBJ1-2	TGTGCCAGCAGCTTAAATGAGAACTATGGCTACACCTTC	CASSLNENYGYTF
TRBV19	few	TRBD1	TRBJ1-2	TGTGCCAGTAGTAGGAAGAGGGGGCTATATGGCTACACCTTC	CASSRKRGLYGYTF
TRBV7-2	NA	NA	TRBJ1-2	TGTGCCAGCAGCTTACGGACTTATGGCTACACCTTC	CASSLRTYGYTF
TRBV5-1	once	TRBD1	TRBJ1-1	TGCGCCAGCAGCTTGGGGACAGGGGCCACTGAAGCTTTCTTT	CASSLGTGATEAFF
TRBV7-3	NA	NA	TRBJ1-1	TGTGCCAGCAGCTTAACCCCCGCGGCGAACACTGAAGCTTTCTTT	CASSLTPAANTEAFF
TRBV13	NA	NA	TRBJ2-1	TGTGCCAGCAGCTCGAGCCTTGCAGGCGATGAGCAGTTCTTC	CASSSSLAGDEQFF
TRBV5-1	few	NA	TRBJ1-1	TGCGCCAGCAGGCGCGTAGGGAGGGGGAACACTGAAGCTTTCTTT	CASRRVGRGNTEAFF
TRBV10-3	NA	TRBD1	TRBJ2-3	TGTGCCATCAGTGTCGAAGGACAGGCGATCACAGATACGCAGTATTTT	CAISVEGQAITDTQYF
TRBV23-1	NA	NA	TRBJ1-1	TGCGCCAGCAGTCAATCTGGAGCGGAGGCAGCAAACACTGAAGCTTTCTTT	CASSQSGAEAANTEAFF
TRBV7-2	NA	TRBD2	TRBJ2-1	TGTGCCAGCAGCTTGGGGACTAGCGGCGATGAGCAGTTCTTC	CASSLGTSGDEQFF
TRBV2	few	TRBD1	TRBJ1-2	TGTGCCAGCAGTGAAGATCAGGGGGCTGGAAGTGGCTACACCTTC	CASSEDQGAGSGYTF
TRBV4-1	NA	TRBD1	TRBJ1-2	TGCGCCAGCAGCCAAGTTGGGACAGGGGTCTATGGCTACACCTTC	CASSQVGTGVYGYTF
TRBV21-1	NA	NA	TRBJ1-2	TGTGCCAGCAGTAGCCCCCAGTTTGTCGGCTACACCTTC	CASSSPQFVGYTF
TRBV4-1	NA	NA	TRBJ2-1	TGCGCCAGCAGCCAGGGGACTCGCAGCTCCTACAATGAGCAGTTCTTC	CASSQGTRSSYNEQFF
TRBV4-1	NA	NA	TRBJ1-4	TGCGCCAGCAGCCAAGACCCGCCCTGGTCAGCAGGAGAAAAACTGTTTTTT	CASSQDPPWSAGEKLFF
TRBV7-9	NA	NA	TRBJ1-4	TGTGCCAGCAGCTCCTTACAGGGCAATCGTGAAAAACTGTTTTTT	CASSSLQGNREKLFF
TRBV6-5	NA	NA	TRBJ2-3	TGTGCCAGCAGCTATCGTCGGGGGACAGATACGCAGTATTTT	CASSYRRGTDTQYF
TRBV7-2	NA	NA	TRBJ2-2	TGTGCCAGCAGCACCACATTCCTAGCTGGCGGGGAGCTGTTTTTT	CASSTTFLAGGELFF
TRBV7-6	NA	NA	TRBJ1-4	TGTGCCAGCAGCAGAGGGGGAGGGGCTAATGAAAAACTGTTTTTT	CASSRGGGANEKLFF
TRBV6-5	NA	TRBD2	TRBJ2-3	TGTGCCAGCAGTTACTCGAGACTAGCTCGCGCAGATACGCAGTATTTT	CASSYSRLARADTQYF
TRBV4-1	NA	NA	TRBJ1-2	TGCGCCAGCAGCCAAGTGGGGCTGGCTGGCTACACCTTC	CASSQVGLAGYTF
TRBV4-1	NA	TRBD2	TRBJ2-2	TGCGCCAGCAGCCAAGAGAGCGGGGGGGCTTACACCGGGGAGCTGTTTTTT	CASSQESGGAYTGELFF
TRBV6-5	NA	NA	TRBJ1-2	TGTGCCAGCACCAGTGTAGGGGGGGGTGGCTACACCTTC	CASTSVGGGGYTF
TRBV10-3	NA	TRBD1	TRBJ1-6	TGTGCCATCAGTGAACAGGGGGAACCCAATTCACCCCTCCACTTT	CAISEQGEPNSPLHF
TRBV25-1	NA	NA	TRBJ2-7	TGTGCCAGCAGTGTACAGGGTAACGAGCAGTACTTC	CASSVQGNEQYF
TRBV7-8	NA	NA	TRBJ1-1	TGTGCCAGCAGCCAGCGGGGTGCGGGTAGGGACACTGAAGCTTTCTTT	CASSQRGAGRDTEAFF
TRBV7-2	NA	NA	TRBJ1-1	TGTGCCAGCAGCCCGGCGGGTAGTGAAGCTTTCTTT	CASSPAGSEAFF
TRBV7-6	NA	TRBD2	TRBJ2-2	TGTGCCAGCAGCTTATACAGCGGGAGGCTCGCCGGGGAGCTGTTTTTT	CASSLYSGRLAGELFF
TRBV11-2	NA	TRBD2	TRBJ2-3	TGTGCCAGCAGCTTAGATGGGGGACTAGCGGGAGCGAGCACAGATACGCAGTATTTT	CASSLDGGLAGASTDTQYF
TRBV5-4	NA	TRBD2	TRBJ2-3	TGTGCCAGCAGCTTGGGGACTAGCGGGAGGACAGATACGCAGTATTTT	CASSLGTSGRTDTQYF
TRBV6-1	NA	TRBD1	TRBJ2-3	TGTGCCAGCAGCGACAGGGGGGTTACAGATACGCAGTATTTT	CASSDRGVTDTQYF
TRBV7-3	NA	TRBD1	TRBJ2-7	TGTGCCAGCAGCCCGAACAGGGGTTACGAGCAGTACTTC	CASSPNRGYEQYF
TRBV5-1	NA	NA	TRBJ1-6	TGCGCCAGCAGCTTATTCGGGGGTTCCAACTATTCACCCCTCCACTTT	CASSLFGGSNYSPLHF